This entry concerns a single T cell receptor beta chain. The data were obtained in a study of pediatric ulcerative colitis. Sequencing depth was up to 500,000 reads per sample. Using immunoSEQ multiplex PCR, the repertoire was profiled, and TCRdb retains in-frame clones only, with some absent. Of 30,000 to 35,000 clones listed, 80% to 90% are singletons. One to two pinch biopsies were taken from the rectum during colonoscopy. The germline V gene has CDR1 LNHDA and CDR2 SQIVND (reference sequence). Trimming shortened V by 6 bases and J by 3 bases, and 14 bases separated the two germline ends. CDR3 length: 14 residues.

The sequencing sample was made of gut tissue. The sequence came from a boy younger than 18 with mild ulcerative colitis. This chain joins TRBV19 and TRBJ1-2; perhaps TRBD1 as D (6 bases). The CDR3 is CASRLVDRYYGYTF. The CDR3 DNA is TGTGCCAGTAGGTTAGTCGACAGGTACTATGGCTACACCTTC.